A selection of T cell receptor beta chains follows, all from one sample in a study of cytomegalovirus exposure and HLA in healthy donors. TCRdb's table, derived via immunoSEQ multiplex PCR, lists solely in-frame clones and lacks some. The sample shows roughly 100,000 clones, about 88% of them seen only once. Sequencing was performed on PBMCs. The receptor set was obtained from a woman younger than 30 in good health and CMV-seropositive. CDR3s include the opening cysteine and the closing phenylalanine or tryptophan. The D gene is left open where the match is weak. Where a row states a size, it is once, few, many or the class of an expanded clone; other rows omit it.

abundance: once; v_gene: TRBV9; d_gene: TRBD2; j_gene: TRBJ2-1; CDR3aa: CASSPSGRIYNEQFF; CDR3nt: TGTGCCAGCAGCCCCAGCGGGAGGATATACAATGAGCAGTTCTTC
abundance: .; v_gene: TRBV2; d_gene: TRBD2; j_gene: TRBJ2-5; CDR3aa: CASSLSGGGEDF; CDR3nt: TGTGCCAGCAGTCTTTCGGGCGGGGGGGAGGACTTC
abundance: .; v_gene: TRBV18; d_gene: .; j_gene: TRBJ2-7; CDR3aa: CASSPVGGSSYEQYF; CDR3nt: TGTGCCAGCTCACCGGTCGGAGGGAGCTCCTACGAGCAGTACTTC
abundance: once; v_gene: TRBV5-5; d_gene: TRBD1; j_gene: TRBJ2-1; CDR3aa: CASSLYRGQAHNEQFF; CDR3nt: TGTGCCAGCAGCTTGTATAGGGGACAGGCCCACAATGAGCAGTTCTTC
abundance: .; v_gene: TRBV5-1; d_gene: TRBD1; j_gene: TRBJ1-4; CDR3aa: CASSYTGGEGEKLFF; CDR3nt: TGCGCCAGCAGCTACACAGGGGGCGAAGGTGAAAAACTGTTTTTT
abundance: .; v_gene: TRBV25-1; d_gene: TRBD1; j_gene: TRBJ1-1; CDR3aa: CASSEGQGRGTEAFF; CDR3nt: TGTGCCAGCAGTGAGGGACAGGGGCGGGGCACTGAAGCTTTCTTT
abundance: .; v_gene: TRBV28; d_gene: .; j_gene: TRBJ2-2; CDR3aa: CASRRQVRTGELFF; CDR3nt: TGTGCCAGCAGGCGACAGGTTAGGACCGGGGAGCTGTTTTTT
abundance: .; v_gene: TRBV2; d_gene: .; j_gene: TRBJ1-2; CDR3aa: CASSVAGGEFNYGYTF; CDR3nt: TGTGCCAGCAGTGTAGCCGGCGGGGAGTTTAACTATGGCTACACCTTC
abundance: .; v_gene: TRBV5-1; d_gene: TRBD1; j_gene: TRBJ2-4; CDR3aa: CASSRDSRENIQYF; CDR3nt: TGCGCCAGCAGCCGGGACAGTCGGGAAAACATTCAGTACTTC
abundance: .; v_gene: TRBV29-1; d_gene: .; j_gene: TRBJ2-7; CDR3aa: CSVVREYEQYF; CDR3nt: TGCAGCGTTGTCCGGGAGTACGAGCAGTACTTC
abundance: .; v_gene: TRBV19; d_gene: .; j_gene: TRBJ2-7; CDR3aa: CASSIGQGSYEQYF; CDR3nt: TGTGCCAGTAGTATAGGGCAGGGGAGCTACGAGCAGTACTTC
abundance: .; v_gene: TRBV10-3; d_gene: .; j_gene: TRBJ2-7; CDR3aa: CAIKSGGIAYEQYF; CDR3nt: TGTGCCATCAAATCTGGGGGGATCGCCTACGAGCAGTACTTC
abundance: .; v_gene: TRBV5-4; d_gene: TRBD1; j_gene: TRBJ1-2; CDR3aa: CASSEPGQGNYGYTF; CDR3nt: TGTGCCAGCAGCGAACCGGGACAGGGAAACTATGGCTACACCTTC
abundance: few; v_gene: TRBV6-5; d_gene: .; j_gene: TRBJ1-2; CDR3aa: CASSTAGRHVGYTF; CDR3nt: TGTGCCAGCAGTACGGCGGGTCGGCATGTGGGCTACACCTTC
abundance: .; v_gene: TRBV10-2; d_gene: .; j_gene: TRBJ1-3; CDR3aa: CASSEGLRGRSGNTIYF; CDR3nt: TGCGCCAGCAGCGAGGGATTACGGGGGAGGTCTGGAAACACCATATATTTT
abundance: .; v_gene: TRBV5-4; d_gene: .; j_gene: TRBJ1-1; CDR3aa: CASSRQTDNTEAFF; CDR3nt: TGTGCCAGCAGTAGGCAGACAGACAACACTGAAGCTTTCTTT
abundance: .; v_gene: TRBV28; d_gene: .; j_gene: TRBJ1-2; CDR3aa: CATEGLLSGYTF; CDR3nt: TGTGCCACCGAGGGACTTTTATCGGGCTACACCTTC
abundance: .; v_gene: TRBV7-3; d_gene: .; j_gene: TRBJ2-3; CDR3aa: CASSLGQGIGAPDTQYF; CDR3nt: TGTGCCAGCAGCTTGGGTCAGGGTATAGGGGCCCCAGATACGCAGTATTTT
abundance: .; v_gene: TRBV6-1; d_gene: TRBD2; j_gene: TRBJ2-1; CDR3aa: CASSDLWRGRTDEQFF; CDR3nt: TGTGCCAGCAGTGATTTGTGGCGGGGGAGGACCGATGAGCAGTTCTTC
abundance: .; v_gene: TRBV27; d_gene: TRBD1; j_gene: TRBJ1-5; CDR3aa: CASRGTTGVGQPQHF; CDR3nt: TGTGCCAGCAGAGGTACTACAGGGGTTGGTCAGCCCCAGCATTTT
abundance: .; v_gene: TRBV7-2; d_gene: TRBD2; j_gene: TRBJ2-3; CDR3aa: CASSLALAGDTDTQYF; CDR3nt: TGTGCCAGCAGCTTAGCGCTAGCGGGAGACACAGATACGCAGTATTTT
abundance: .; v_gene: TRBV28; d_gene: TRBD2; j_gene: TRBJ2-1; CDR3aa: CASSLSSGGRYEQFF; CDR3nt: TGTGCCAGCAGTTTATCTAGCGGCGGGAGGTATGAGCAGTTCTTC